These 7 T cell receptor beta chains were sequenced from one sample in a study of CD8 T cells in ankylosing spondylitis. One entry per CDR3 protein, called by TCRdb with MiXCR from the 5' RACE reads. The profile shows about 140,000 distinct CDR3 sequences, 6% to 8% of them singletons. Sequenced input: blood, either unsorted or a sorted T cell fraction (not recorded which). These receptor sequences come from a female donor with ankylosing spondylitis or in good health (not recorded which).

This clonotype was picked up a small number of times. This chain joins TRBV7-2 and TRBJ2-1; no reliable D call. Trimming stripped 7 bases from V and 5 bases from J, with 12 bases between. The CDR3 spans 13 residues. The V gene's germline CDR1 is SGHTA and CDR2 FQGNSA. The CDR3 is CASTSRRNNEQFF. The CDR3 nucleotides read TGTGCCAGCACCAGTCGAAGAAACAATGAGCAGTTCTTC.

This clonotype showed up many times. The rearrangement joins TRBV6-1 to TRBJ2-3; 8 positions match TRBD1. The CDR3 contains 16 residues. The germline gives CDR1 MNHNS, CDR2 SASEGT. V dropped 6 bases and J dropped 4; count of bases not matched to a gene: 12. DNA for the CDR3: TGTGCCAGCAGGACCCGGACAGGGTTTATCCCAGATACGCAGTATTTT. Protein sequence: CASRTRTGFIPDTQYF.

In its sample, this clonotype was seen many times. V gene TRBV5-1 combines with J gene TRBJ2-2, with D unclear. Germline CDR1 and CDR2: SGHRS and YFSETQ. The CDR3 runs 14 residues. Trimming shortened V by 4 bases and J by 4 bases, and 11 bases separated the two germline ends. The CDR3 spells CASSTLDFTGELFF. CDR3 DNA: TGCGCCAGCAGCACGTTAGACTTCACCGGGGAGCTGTTTTTT. The full variable domain, completed using reference TRBV5-1 and TRBJ2-2, is KAGVTQTPRYLIKTRGQQVTLSCSPISGHRSVSWYQQTPGQGLQFLFEYFSETQRNKGNFPGRFSGRQFSNSRSEMNVSTLELGDSALYLCASSTLDFTGELFFGEGSRLTVL.

This clonotype was seen ten or more times. Here the CDR3 DNA reads TGCGCCAGCAGCCACCGGGTCAGCGGGACCTACGAGCAGTACTTC. It translates to CASSHRVSGTYEQYF. This chain connects TRBV4-1 to TRBJ2-7; 7 bases agree with TRBD2. Germline V gene sequence: CDR1 MGHRA, CDR2 YSYEKL. V shed 3 bases and J 2 bases; nucleotides not matched to a gene: 7. There are 15 residues in the CDR3.

Here the CDR3 DNA reads TGTGCCAGCAGTACCTTACAGGGGAATGAGCAGTTCTTC. It is translated as CASSTLQGNEQFF. The chain employs TRBV6-2 or TRBV6-3 and TRBJ2-1; 7 bases fit TRBD1. Germline trimming cut 5 bases from V and 7 bases from J; bases unmatched to any gene: 5. This CDR3 is 13 amino acids long. The germline gives CDR1 MNHEY, CDR2 SVGEGT.

There are many counts of this clonotype. The rearrangement uses TRBV29-1 and TRBJ2-2; D is unresolved. Trimming shortened V by 2 bases and J by 1 base, and 11 bases separated the two germline ends. Germline V CDR1 and CDR2: SQVTM, ANQGSEA. This CDR3 has 15 residues. CDR3 DNA: TGCAGCGTTGAAAGGGAAGTTGAGAACACCGGGGAGCTGTTTTTT. Translating gives CSVEREVENTGELFF.

This clonotype was counted many times. This chain joins TRBV12-3 or TRBV12-4 and TRBJ2-2; TRBD1 matches at 9 bases. The V and J ends lost 7 bases and 5 bases, in that order; junction bases with no gene match: 11. This CDR3 comprises 16 residues. The CDR3 reads CASNPGTGLSTGELFF. CDR3 sequence (DNA): TGTGCCAGCAACCCCGGGACAGGGCTTTCGACCGGGGAGCTGTTTTTT.